The 3 T cell receptor beta chains below come from one sample, sequenced in a study of post-analysis software for immune sequencing data. Study findings and constraints: Included in a set of roughly five TRBV segments more frequent in patients than controls were TRBV5-6, TRBV5-1 and TRBV20-1.

Tagging with unique molecular identifiers was a feature of the TCR beta cDNA libraries. MiXCR was run by TCRdb on the PCR reads, yielding one entry per CDR3 protein. The sample contains fewer than 850,000 distinct CDR3 sequences, around 27% of which appear only once. Antigens of these TCRs are unknown. Sequencing was done on a sample of blood. These receptor sequences come from a girl aged 10-17 years with multiple sclerosis.

J is TRBJ1-2 and V is TRBV6-6; D is unclear. V shed 6 bases and J shed 2 bases, with 13 bases lying between them. CDR1 and CDR2 (germline): MNHNY, SVGAGI (reference sequence). The length of the CDR3 is 14 residues. The DNA of the CDR3 is TGTGCCAGCAGCCCCAAGGCGGCAAACTATGGCTACACCTTC. Translating gives CASSPKAANYGYTF.

This rearrangement joins TRBV7-2 to TRBJ2-7; 7 bases match TRBD1. Germline trimming cut 4 bases from V and 4 bases from J; bases unmatched to any gene: 4. This CDR3 spans 13 amino acids. In germline, CDR1 is SGHTA, CDR2 FQGNSA. CDR3 protein: CASSWDSKYEQYF. The CDR3 DNA reads as TGTGCCAGCAGCTGGGACAGTAAATACGAGCAGTACTTC.

This sequence joins TRBV20-1 and TRBJ1-4, with 8 positions matching TRBD1. Germline V gene lookup returns CDR1 DFQATT and CDR2 SNEGSKA (reference sequence). Germline trimming cut 3 bases from V and 4 bases from J; bases unmatched to any gene: 7. This CDR3 comprises 15 residues. The DNA for the CDR3 is TGCAGTGCTAGGTCTCCGGGACAGGTTAATGAAAAACTGTTTTTT. It is translated as CSARSPGQVNEKLFF.